These T cell receptor beta chains were read from a single sample in a study of OX40 agonist ivuxolimab in advanced cancers. Some clones are missing from TCRdb's copy, which holds only in-frame ones; the method was immunoSEQ multiplex PCR. The sample consists of tens of thousands of clones, 82% of them appearing once. Sequenced here: CD4+ or CD8+ T cells sorted from blood, sampled in a trial of the OX40 agonist ivuxolimab. The source is an adult with an advanced solid tumor such as melanoma, head and neck, liver or kidney cancer. Each CDR3 is given with its conserved first and last residue. Fields, in order: V gene, clone size, J gene, D gene, CDR3 DNA, CDR3 protein. A D gene is named only where the DNA matches it firmly. Only part of the rows carry a size: once, few, many, or a class if the clone is expanded.

>TRBV25-1|.|TRBJ1-1|.
TGTGCCAGCAGTTACCAGGGAAACACTGAAGCTTTCTTT
CASSYQGNTEAFF
>TRBV18|.|TRBJ1-1|.
TGTGCCAGCTCACCCCGACAAGAGACGACTGAAGCTTTCTTT
CASSPRQETTEAFF
>TRBV9|few|TRBJ2-7|.
TGTGCCAGCAGCGTTGGTGGTTCGGGTTCCTACGAGCAGTACTTC
CASSVGGSGSYEQYF
>TRBV6-1|.|TRBJ2-4|.
TGTGCCAGCAGTGCGACAGACTCTCGGAACATTCAGTACTTC
CASSATDSRNIQYF
>TRBV5-4|.|TRBJ1-2|.
TGTGCCAGCAGCCCGGGACCGAAAGAAGGGTATGGCTACACCTTC
CASSPGPKEGYGYTF
>TRBV5-4|.|TRBJ2-7|.
TGTGCCAGCAGCTTGGCAAGGGGGGGCGAGCAGTACTTC
CASSLARGGEQYF
>TRBV18|.|TRBJ2-7|.
TGTGCCAGCTCTCGAGGACCTCTCTACGAGCAGTACTTC
CASSRGPLYEQYF
>TRBV2|.|TRBJ2-1|TRBD2
TGTGCCAGCAGGAAGGCTACTAGCGGGAGCCATGAGCAGTTCTTC
CASRKATSGSHEQFF
>TRBV7-9|.|TRBJ2-7|.
TGTGCCAGCAGCTTGCAGGGGGGTACCCTCGGCGAGCAGTACTTC
CASSLQGGTLGEQYF
>TRBV7-2|.|TRBJ2-7|.
TGTGCCAGCAGCTTAGTCTCCACAGGGAACTCCTACGAGCAGTACTTC
CASSLVSTGNSYEQYF
>TRBV9|.|TRBJ2-7|TRBD2
TGTGCCAGCAGCGTTCAAGCGGGAGCGATCCACGAGCAGTACTTC
CASSVQAGAIHEQYF
>TRBV29-1|.|TRBJ2-1|.
TGCAGCGTTGAGGGGGGCCTATCCTACAATGAGCAGTTCTTC
CSVEGGLSYNEQFF
>TRBV27|.|TRBJ2-7|TRBD1
TGTGCCAGCAGACAGACAGGGGGGACCTACGAGCAGTACTTC
CASRQTGGTYEQYF
>TRBV6-1|.|TRBJ1-2|.
TGTGCCAGCAGTGCGGGGTTTTTTAGTGGCTACACCTTC
CASSAGFFSGYTF
>TRBV5-4|.|TRBJ1-5|TRBD1
TGTGCCAGCAGCTTCGGCGGGACAGGTAATCAGCCCCAGCATTTT
CASSFGGTGNQPQHF
>TRBV7-2|.|TRBJ2-7|.
TGTGCCAGCAGCCGTTCGCATAGATACGAGCAGTACTTC
CASSRSHRYEQYF
>TRBV25-1|.|TRBJ2-7|.
TGTGCCAGCAGTGTACACAGGGATGGCGACTACGAGCAGTACTTC
CASSVHRDGDYEQYF
>TRBV5-1|.|TRBJ2-3|.
TGCGCCAGCAGCCCCTGGGGGGATACGCAGTATTTT
CASSPWGDTQYF
>TRBV7-3|.|TRBJ1-1|.
TGTGCCAGCAGCGTGACCGGACTCGGTGGCACTGAAGCTTTCTTT
CASSVTGLGGTEAFF
>TRBV6-5|.|TRBJ1-1|.
TGTGCCAGCAGTTACTCGGCAGGGGACATGAACACTGAAGCTTTCTTT
CASSYSAGDMNTEAFF
>TRBV5-1|.|TRBJ1-2|TRBD1
TGCGCCAGCAGTGGGACAGCTACTTATGGCTACACCTTC
CASSGTATYGYTF
>TRBV14|.|TRBJ2-2|TRBD1
TGTGCCAGCAGCTTTAGGACAGGGTCGACCGGGGAGCTGTTTTTT
CASSFRTGSTGELFF
>TRBV11-2|few|TRBJ1-5|.
TGTGCCAGCAGCTTAGGGGAATTTCAGCCCCAGCATTTT
CASSLGEFQPQHF
>TRBV6-5|.|TRBJ1-5|TRBD1
TGTGCCAGCAAGACAGGGGACCAGCCCCAGCATTTT
CASKTGDQPQHF
>TRBV13|.|TRBJ1-1|.
TGTGCCAGCAGCAGAGGACAGCCTGTTGAAGCTTTCTTT
CASSRGQPVEAFF
>TRBV9|.|TRBJ2-7|TRBD1
TGTGCCAGCAGCGTAGGGACAGGAGTCTACGAGCAGTACTTC
CASSVGTGVYEQYF
>TRBV19|.|TRBJ2-2|TRBD1
TGTGCCAGTAGTAGGATTGGACAGGGAACGAACACCGGGGAGCTGTTTTTT
CASSRIGQGTNTGELFF
>TRBV10-3|.|TRBJ1-3|.
TGTGCCATCAGTGAGTCTGGAAACACCATATATTTT
CAISESGNTIYF
>TRBV4-1|.|TRBJ1-2|.
TGCGCCAGCAGCCGAGCAACAGGGATAGGTGGCTACACCTTC
CASSRATGIGGYTF
>TRBV13|.|TRBJ2-3|.
TGTGCCAGCAGCCCCCTACTCCGAACAGATACGCAGTATTTT
CASSPLLRTDTQYF
>TRBV11-2|.|TRBJ2-7|.
TGTGCCAGCAGCTTAGAGCGCGGGGCCTACGAGCAGTACTTC
CASSLERGAYEQYF
>TRBV10-3|.|TRBJ2-1|TRBD1
TGTGCCATCAGTGAGTCGATGGGCCGGGACAGGGCTTACAATGAGCAGTTCTTC
CAISESMGRDRAYNEQFF
>TRBV7-3|once|TRBJ2-3|TRBD2
TGTGCCAGCAGCCCTCTAGGGCGGGGGAGCACAGATACGCAGTATTTT
CASSPLGRGSTDTQYF
>TRBV10-3|.|TRBJ2-7|.
TGTGCCATCAAAAAGCGGAACGACAACGAGCAGTACTTC
CAIKKRNDNEQYF
>TRBV25-1|once|TRBJ1-1|.
TGTGCCAGCAGTGATGACCCCAGACTGAACACTGAAGCTTTCTTT
CASSDDPRLNTEAFF
>TRBV9|.|TRBJ2-1|.
TGTGCCAGCAGCGCCCTAGACGAGCAGTTCTTC
CASSALDEQFF
>TRBV20-1|.|TRBJ1-1|.
TGCAGTGCTAGTTTAGACAGAGAAGCTTTCTTT
CSASLDREAFF
>TRBV5-1|.|TRBJ2-3|TRBD2
TGCGCCAGCAGCCTAAGAGCGGGGACCCGGCAAGATACGCAGTATTTT
CASSLRAGTRQDTQYF
>TRBV7-2|.|TRBJ2-7|TRBD1
TGTGCCAGCAGTGCCGGGACAGGGAAGTTGAAACAGTACTTC
CASSAGTGKLKQYF
>TRBV7-9|.|TRBJ1-3|.
TGTGCCATACAGACAGTCTCTGGAAACACCATATATTTT
CAIQTVSGNTIYF
>TRBV6-5|.|TRBJ1-2|.
TGTGCCAGCAGTTACAAAGGGTTGGGCTACACCTTC
CASSYKGLGYTF
>TRBV7-9|.|TRBJ1-1|.
TGTGCCAGCAGTAGGACGGGGACCCCTGAAGCTTTCTTT
CASSRTGTPEAFF
>TRBV18|few|TRBJ1-6|TRBD1
TGTGCCAGCTCACCAACGGACCCGGGACAGGGGGTTTATAATTCACCCCTCCACTTT
CASSPTDPGQGVYNSPLHF
>TRBV27|.|TRBJ2-7|TRBD1
TGTGCCAGCAGTACAGGGGGCTACGAGCAGTACTTC
CASSTGGYEQYF
>TRBV5-1|.|TRBJ2-3|TRBD2
TGCGCCAGCAGCTTGGTTGCGGGGGTTGCGGGAGATACGCAGTATTTT
CASSLVAGVAGDTQYF
>TRBV6-6|.|TRBJ2-5|TRBD1
TGTGCCAGCAGTTACTTACAGGGGGCGGGGGAGACCCAGTACTTC
CASSYLQGAGETQYF
>TRBV5-6|.|TRBJ2-2|.
TGTGCCAGCAGCTTGGCCGACAGAGACACCGGGGAGCTGTTTTTT
CASSLADRDTGELFF